Below are 7 T cell receptor beta chains sequenced from a single sample in a study of CD8+ T cells in alopecia areata. RNA extraction was followed by reverse transcription into cDNA, which acted as the sequencing template. Here immunoSEQ multiplex PCR was the method, and the copy in TCRdb shows in-frame clones only, minus some. The table shows roughly 250,000 clones, with approximately 61% occurring only once. Sequencing used CD4+ T cells sorted from blood, obtained at week 0. Receptors originate from a human donor with alopecia areata.

This clone has more than one count but fewer than ten. This chain connects TRBV19 to TRBJ2-7; D might be TRBD1 (6 bases). CDR1 and CDR2 (germline): LNHDA, SQIVND (reference sequence). The CDR3 covers 15 residues. Trimming removed 8 bases from V and 5 bases from J, with 22 bases in between. The CDR3 loop is CASGGSRGEINEQYF. The CDR3 nucleotides are TGTGCCAGTGGGGGCTCCCGGGGCGAAATAAACGAGCAGTACTTC.

J is TRBJ2-5 and V is TRBV29-1; 8 bases align to TRBD1. This CDR3 is built from 13 residues. J was trimmed by 2 bases and V by 7 bases; bases with no gene match: 6. Germline lookup yields CDR1 SQVTM and CDR2 ANQGSEA. This CDR3 is CSATGVGQETQYF. CDR3 in DNA: TGCAGCGCGACAGGGGTCGGGCAAGAGACCCAGTACTTC.

As concerns this clone: Other DNA sequences in this sample translate to the same CDR3. The rearrangement uses TRBV29-1 and TRBJ2-3; no clear D gene. This CDR3 comprises 12 residues. Per germline, CDR1 SQVTM and CDR2 ANQGSEA. V was clipped by 3 bases and J by 1 base, with 5 bases between them. The CDR3 is CSVDGGTDTQYF. CDR3 DNA: TGCAGCGTTGATGGGGGCACAGATACGCAGTATTTT.

This chain uses TRBV2 with TRBJ2-2; 7 bases map to TRBD1. The CDR3 loop spans 13 amino acids. In germline, CDR1 is SNHLY, CDR2 FYNNEI. V shed 6 bases, J shed 6 bases, and the junction held 4 bases outside the gene matches. This CDR3 is CASSVDRAGELFF. The CDR3 DNA reads as TGTGCCAGCAGCGTTGACAGGGCCGGGGAGCTGTTTTTT.

The chain couples TRBV7-9 to TRBJ1-6; D remains ambiguous. The V end was cut by 4 bases, the J end by 6 bases, with 7 bases between. Germline CDR1 and CDR2: SEHNR and FQNEAQ (reference sequence). The CDR3 spans 13 residues. CDR3 nucleotides: TGTGCCAGCAGCTACGACCCTAATTCACCCCTCCACTTT. Its translation: CASSYDPNSPLHF.

Turning to this clone: The germline gene is not matched at one end of the junction; a read error may be the cause. At the DNA level, this CDR3 is encoded by other sequences in the same sample as well. This chain links TRBV29-1 with TRBJ2-1, with 8 bases that match TRBD1. Germline V gene lookup returns CDR1 SQVTM and CDR2 ANQGSEA. This CDR3 region has 14 residues. Here the CDR3 reads CSVERQGPYNEQFF. Here the CDR3 DNA reads TGCAGCGTTGAGCGACAGGGGCCCTATAATGAGCAGTTCTTC.

The V gene is TRBV7-9, the J gene TRBJ2-5, with unresolved D. CDR1 and CDR2 (germline): SEHNR, FQNEAQ (reference sequence). Trimming left V 0 bases short and J 2 bases short, with 7 bases between. The CDR3 totals 14 residues. The CDR3: CASSLAQKQETQYF. In DNA form, the CDR3 reads TGTGCCAGCAGCTTAGCGCAGAAGCAAGAGACCCAGTACTTC.